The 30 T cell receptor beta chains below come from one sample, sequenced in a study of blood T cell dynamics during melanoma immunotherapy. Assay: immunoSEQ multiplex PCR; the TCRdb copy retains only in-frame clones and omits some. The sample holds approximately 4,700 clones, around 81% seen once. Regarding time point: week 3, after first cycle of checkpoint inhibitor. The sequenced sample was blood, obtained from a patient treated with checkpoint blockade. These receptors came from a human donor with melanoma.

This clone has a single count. In DNA form, the CDR3 reads TGTGCCAGCAGCCCGACAGGGGGAAGAGATGGCTACACCTTC. Amino acid sequence: CASSPTGGRDGYTF. The rearrangement links TRBV7-8 to TRBJ1-2; 9 nucleotides align to TRBD1. Germline V CDR1 and CDR2: SGHVS, FQNEAQ. The CDR3 has 14 residues. V dropped 5 bases and J dropped 6; count of bases not matched to a gene: 7.

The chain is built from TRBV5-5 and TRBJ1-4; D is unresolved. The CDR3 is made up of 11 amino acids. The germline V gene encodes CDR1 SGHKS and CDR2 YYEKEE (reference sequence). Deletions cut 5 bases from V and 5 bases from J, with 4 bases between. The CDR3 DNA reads TGTGCCAGCAGTCTCAATGAAAAACTGTTTTTT. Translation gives CASSLNEKLFF.

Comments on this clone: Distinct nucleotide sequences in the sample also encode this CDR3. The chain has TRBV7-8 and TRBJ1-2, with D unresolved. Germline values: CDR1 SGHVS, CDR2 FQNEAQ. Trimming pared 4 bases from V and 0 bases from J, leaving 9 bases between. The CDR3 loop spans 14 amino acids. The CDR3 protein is CASSSLATNYGYTF. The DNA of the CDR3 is TGTGCCAGCAGCTCCCTCGCGACTAACTATGGCTACACCTTC.

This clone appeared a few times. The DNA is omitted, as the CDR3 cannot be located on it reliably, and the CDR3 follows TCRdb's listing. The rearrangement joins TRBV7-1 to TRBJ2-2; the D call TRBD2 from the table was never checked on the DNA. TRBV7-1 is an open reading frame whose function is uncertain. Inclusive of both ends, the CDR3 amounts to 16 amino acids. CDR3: CASSFSGSLRAGELFF.

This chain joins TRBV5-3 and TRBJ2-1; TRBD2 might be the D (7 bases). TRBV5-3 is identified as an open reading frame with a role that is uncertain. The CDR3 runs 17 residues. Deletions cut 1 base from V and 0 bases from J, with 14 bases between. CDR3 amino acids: CARSLWGGLRSYNEQFF. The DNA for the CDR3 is TGTGCCAGAAGCTTGTGGGGGGGGCTCCGCTCCTACAATGAGCAGTTCTTC.

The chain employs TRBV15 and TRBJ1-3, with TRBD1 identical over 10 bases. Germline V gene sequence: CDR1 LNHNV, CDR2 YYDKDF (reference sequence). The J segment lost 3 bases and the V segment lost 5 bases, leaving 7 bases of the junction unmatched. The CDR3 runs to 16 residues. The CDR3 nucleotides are TGTGCCACCAGCGGTAGACAGGGGGCATATGGAAACACCATATATTTT. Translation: CATSGRQGAYGNTIYF.

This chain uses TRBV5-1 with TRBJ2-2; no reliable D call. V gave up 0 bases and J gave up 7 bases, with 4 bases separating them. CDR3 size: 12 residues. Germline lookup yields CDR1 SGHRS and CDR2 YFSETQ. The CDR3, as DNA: TGCGCCAGCAGCTTGGAACTCGGGGAGCTGTTTTTT. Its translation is CASSLELGELFF.

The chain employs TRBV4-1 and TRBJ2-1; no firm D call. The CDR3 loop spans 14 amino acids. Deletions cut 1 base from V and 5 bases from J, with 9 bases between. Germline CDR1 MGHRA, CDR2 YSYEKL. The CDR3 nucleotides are TGCGCCAGCAGCCAAGGTTCGCGGCACAATGAGCAGTTCTTC. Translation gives CASSQGSRHNEQFF.

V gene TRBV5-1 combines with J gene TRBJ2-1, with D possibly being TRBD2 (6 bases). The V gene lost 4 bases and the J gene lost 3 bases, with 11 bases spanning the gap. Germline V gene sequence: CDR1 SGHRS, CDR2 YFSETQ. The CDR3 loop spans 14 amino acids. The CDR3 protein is CASSPSGFYNEQFF. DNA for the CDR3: TGCGCCAGCAGCCCCAGCGGGTTCTACAATGAGCAGTTCTTC.

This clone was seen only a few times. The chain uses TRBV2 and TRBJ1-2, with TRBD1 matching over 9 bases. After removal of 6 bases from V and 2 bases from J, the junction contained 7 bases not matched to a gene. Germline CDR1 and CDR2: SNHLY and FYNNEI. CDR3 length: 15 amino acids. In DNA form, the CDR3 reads TGTGCCAGCAGCCAGGCGACAGGGGGGAACTATGGCTACACCTTC. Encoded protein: CASSQATGGNYGYTF.

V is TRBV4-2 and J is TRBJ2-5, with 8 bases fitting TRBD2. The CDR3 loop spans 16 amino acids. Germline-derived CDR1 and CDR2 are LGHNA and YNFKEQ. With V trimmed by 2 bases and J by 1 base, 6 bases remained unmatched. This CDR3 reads CASSQRIGGGQETQYF. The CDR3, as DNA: TGTGCCAGCAGCCAAAGGATCGGGGGGGGCCAAGAGACCCAGTACTTC.

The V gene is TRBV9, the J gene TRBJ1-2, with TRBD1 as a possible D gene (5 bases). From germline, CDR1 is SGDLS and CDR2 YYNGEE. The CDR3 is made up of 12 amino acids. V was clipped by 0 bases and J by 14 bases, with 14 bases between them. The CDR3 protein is CASSVDGAYWTF. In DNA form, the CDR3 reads TGTGCCAGCAGCGTAGACGGGGCCTATTGGACCTTC.

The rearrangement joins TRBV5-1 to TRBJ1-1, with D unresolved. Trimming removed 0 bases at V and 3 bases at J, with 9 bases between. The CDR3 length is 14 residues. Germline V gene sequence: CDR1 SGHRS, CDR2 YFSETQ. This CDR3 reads CASSLASKDTEAFF. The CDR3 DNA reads TGCGCCAGCAGCTTGGCTTCCAAGGACACTGAAGCTTTCTTT. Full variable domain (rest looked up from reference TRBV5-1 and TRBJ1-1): KAGVTQTPRYLIKTRGQQVTLSCSPISGHRSVSWYQQTPGQGLQFLFEYFSETQRNKGNFPGRFSGRQFSNSRSEMNVSTLELGDSALYLCASSLASKDTEAFFGQGTRLTVV.

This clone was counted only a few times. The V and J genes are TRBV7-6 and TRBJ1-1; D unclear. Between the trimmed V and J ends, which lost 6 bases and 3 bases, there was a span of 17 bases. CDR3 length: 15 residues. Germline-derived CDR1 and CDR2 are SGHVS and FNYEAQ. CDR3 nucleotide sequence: TGTGCCAGCAGGAATTCGGGGTCCCGGGACACTGAAGCTTTCTTT. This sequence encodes CASRNSGSRDTEAFF.

This CDR3 is CASSFRYTEAFF. Written as DNA, the CDR3 is TGTGCCAGCAGCTTTAGGTACACTGAAGCTTTCTTT. The rearrangement uses TRBV7-9 and TRBJ1-1, with D hard to call. Germline V gives CDR1 SEHNR, CDR2 FQNEAQ (reference sequence). The CDR3 length is 12 residues. The germline V and J ends were trimmed by 3 bases and 3 bases, with 5 bases remaining between them.

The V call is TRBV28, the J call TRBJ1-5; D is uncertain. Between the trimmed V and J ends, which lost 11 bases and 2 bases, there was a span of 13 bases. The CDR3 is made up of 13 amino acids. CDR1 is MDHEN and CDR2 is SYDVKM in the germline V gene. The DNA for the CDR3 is TGTGCCTCCGGGTTGGAAGGCAATCAGCCCCAGCATTTT. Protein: CASGLEGNQPQHF.

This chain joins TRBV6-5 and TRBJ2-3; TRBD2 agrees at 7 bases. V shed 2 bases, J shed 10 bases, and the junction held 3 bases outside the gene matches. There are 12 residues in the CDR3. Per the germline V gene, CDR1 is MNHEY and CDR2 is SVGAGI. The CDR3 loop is CASSYAGEAQYF. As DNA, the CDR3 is TGTGCCAGCAGTTACGCGGGGGAGGCGCAGTATTTT.

The CDR3 DNA sequence: TGCGCCAGCAAGCAGGACACAAACTGGATCGCTGAAGCTTTCTTT. It is translated as CASKQDTNWIAEAFF. The chain uses TRBV4-1 and TRBJ1-1; D might be TRBD1 (5 bases). V lost 7 bases and J lost 6, with 21 bases in between. CDR1 is MGHRA, CDR2 YSYEKL, per germline. This CDR3 is 15 amino acids long.

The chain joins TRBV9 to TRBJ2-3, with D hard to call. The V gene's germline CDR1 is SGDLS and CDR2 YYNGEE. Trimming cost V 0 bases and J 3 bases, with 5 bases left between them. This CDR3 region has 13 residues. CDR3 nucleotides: TGTGCCAGCAGCGTAGTTGGGACAGATACGCAGTATTTT. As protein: CASSVVGTDTQYF.

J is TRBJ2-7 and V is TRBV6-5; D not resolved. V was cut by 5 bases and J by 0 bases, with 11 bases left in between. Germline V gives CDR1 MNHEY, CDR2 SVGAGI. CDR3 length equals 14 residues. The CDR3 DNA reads TGTGCCAGCAGTCGATCCCAGAGCTCCTACGAGCAGTACTTC. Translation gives CASSRSQSSYEQYF.

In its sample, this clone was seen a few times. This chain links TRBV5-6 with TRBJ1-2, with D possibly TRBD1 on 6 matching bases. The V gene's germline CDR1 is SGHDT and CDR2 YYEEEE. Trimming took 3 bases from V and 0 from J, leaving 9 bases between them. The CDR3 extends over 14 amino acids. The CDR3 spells CASSSQGSNYGYTF. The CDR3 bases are TGTGCCAGCAGCTCGCAGGGGTCTAACTATGGCTACACCTTC. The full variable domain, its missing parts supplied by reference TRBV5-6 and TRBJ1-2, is DAGVTQSPTHLIKTRGQQVTLRCSPKSGHDTVSWYQQALGQGPQFIFQYYEEEERQRGNFPDRFSGHQFPNYSSELNVNALLLGDSALYLCASSSQGSNYGYTFGSGTRLTVV.

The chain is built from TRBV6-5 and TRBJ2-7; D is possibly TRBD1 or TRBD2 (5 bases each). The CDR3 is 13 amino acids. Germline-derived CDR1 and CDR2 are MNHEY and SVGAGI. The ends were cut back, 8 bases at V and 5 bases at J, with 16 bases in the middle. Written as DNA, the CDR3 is TGTGCCAGCTCTGCAGTTTGGGACGACGAGCAGTACTTC. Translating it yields CASSAVWDDEQYF.

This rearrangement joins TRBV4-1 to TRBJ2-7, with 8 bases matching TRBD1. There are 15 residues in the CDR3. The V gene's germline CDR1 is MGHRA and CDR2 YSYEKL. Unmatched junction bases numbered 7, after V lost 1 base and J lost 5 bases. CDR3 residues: CASSQAVDRGHEQYF. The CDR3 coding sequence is TGCGCCAGCAGCCAAGCGGTCGACAGGGGCCACGAGCAGTACTTC.

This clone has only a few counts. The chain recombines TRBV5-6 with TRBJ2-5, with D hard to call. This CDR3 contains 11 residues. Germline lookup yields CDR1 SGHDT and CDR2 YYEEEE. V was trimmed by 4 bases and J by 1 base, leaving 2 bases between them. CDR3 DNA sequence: TGTGCCAGCAGCGTCCAAGAGACCCAGTACTTC. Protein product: CASSVQETQYF.

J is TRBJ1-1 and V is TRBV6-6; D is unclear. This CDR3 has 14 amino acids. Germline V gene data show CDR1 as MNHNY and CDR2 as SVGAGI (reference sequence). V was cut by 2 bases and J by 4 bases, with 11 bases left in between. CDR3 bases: TGTGCCAGCAGTTACAGGCCGGAGGGCACTGAAGCTTTCTTT. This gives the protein CASSYRPEGTEAFF.

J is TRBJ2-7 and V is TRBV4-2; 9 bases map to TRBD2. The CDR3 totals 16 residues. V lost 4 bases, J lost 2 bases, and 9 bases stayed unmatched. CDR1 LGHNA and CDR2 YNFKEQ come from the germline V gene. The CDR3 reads CASSPSSGALAYEQYF. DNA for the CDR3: TGTGCCAGCAGCCCCTCTAGCGGGGCCCTTGCCTACGAGCAGTACTTC.

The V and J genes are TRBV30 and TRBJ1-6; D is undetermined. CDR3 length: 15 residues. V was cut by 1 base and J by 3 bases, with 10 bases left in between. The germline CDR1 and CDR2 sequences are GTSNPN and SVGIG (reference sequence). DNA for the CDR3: TGTGCCTGGAGTGGTACGGCTGACTATAATTCACCCCTCCACTTT. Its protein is CAWSGTADYNSPLHF. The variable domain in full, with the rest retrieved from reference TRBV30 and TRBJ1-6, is SQTIHQWPATLVQPVGSPLSLECTVEGTSNPNLYWYRQAAGRGLQLLFYSVGIGQISSEVPQNLSASRPQDRQFILSSKKLLLSDSGFYLCAWSGTADYNSPLHFGNGTRLTVT.

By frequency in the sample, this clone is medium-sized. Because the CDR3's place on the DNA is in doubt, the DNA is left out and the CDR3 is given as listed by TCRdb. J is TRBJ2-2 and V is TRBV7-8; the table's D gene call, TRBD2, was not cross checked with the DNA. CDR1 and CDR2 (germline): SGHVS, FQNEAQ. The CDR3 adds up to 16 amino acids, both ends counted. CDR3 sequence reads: CASSFSGSLRAGELFF.

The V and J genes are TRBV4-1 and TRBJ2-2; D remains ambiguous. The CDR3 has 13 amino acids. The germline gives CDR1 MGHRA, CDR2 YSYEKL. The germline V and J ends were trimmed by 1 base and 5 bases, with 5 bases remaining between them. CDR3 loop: CASSQVRTGELFF. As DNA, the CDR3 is TGCGCCAGCAGCCAAGTAAGGACCGGGGAGCTGTTTTTT.

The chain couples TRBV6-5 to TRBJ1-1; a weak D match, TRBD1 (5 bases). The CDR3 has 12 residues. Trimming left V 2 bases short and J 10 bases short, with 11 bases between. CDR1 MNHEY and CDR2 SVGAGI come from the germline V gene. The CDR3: CASSYSQGAAFF. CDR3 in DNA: TGTGCCAGCAGTTACAGCCAGGGAGCAGCTTTCTTT.